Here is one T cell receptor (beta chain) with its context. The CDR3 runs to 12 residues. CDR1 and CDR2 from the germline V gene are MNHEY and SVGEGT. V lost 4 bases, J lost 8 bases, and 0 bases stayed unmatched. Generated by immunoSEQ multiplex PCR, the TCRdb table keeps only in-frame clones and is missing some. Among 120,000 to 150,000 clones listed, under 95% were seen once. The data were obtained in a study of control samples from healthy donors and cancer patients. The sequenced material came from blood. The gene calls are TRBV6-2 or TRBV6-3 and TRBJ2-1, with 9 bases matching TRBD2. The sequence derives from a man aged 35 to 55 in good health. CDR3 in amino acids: CASSLAGDEQFF. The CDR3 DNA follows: TGTGCCAGCAGTTTAGCGGGAGATGAGCAGTTCTTC.